The sequence of this TCR beta chain was determined in a study of blood T cell repertoires in COVID-19 (dated by TCRdb to about 2020). In terms of the full investigation: Samples from collaborators originated in the United States, Italy and Spain and spanned both the acute and convalescent phases of COVID-19. Samples were obtained from the ongoing ImmuneRACE study (first 160 participants) and from roughly 1,300 subjects provided by 6 global collaborators. Sample metadata almost always included a de-identified subject ID, COVID-19 status, age in years and sex. A freely available public database, intended as a resource for researchers studying the immune response to SARS-CoV-2, is where the repertoires were released. The material from the prospective study consisted of cDNA or gDNA derived from T cells, B-cell-depleted T cells, or PBMCs. Where available, HLA class I and class II types were taken from metadata supplied by the sample provider and were not determined by assay-based typing. Deeply sampled blood TCRbeta repertoires from subjects exposed to, actively infected with, or recovered from COVID-19 were included in the dataset.

Worth noting for this clone: Its antigen specificity is not known. No qualities accompany the bases; no much larger clone lies one base away.

Overall study outcomes, separate from this receptor: The amount of clinical and demographic metadata varied by source and participant and was provided uncurated.

CDR1 SGHAT and CDR2 FQNNGV are derived from the germline V gene. V lost 6 bases and J lost 10 bases, and the count of bases not matched to a germline gene is 18. Its CDR3 holds 16 amino acids, cysteine through phenylalanine. CDR3 DNA only is kept here, 48 bases in frame from base 1. The collaborating institutions used their own protocols to collect whole blood in K2EDTA tubes. For TCRbeta analysis, collaborators shipped samples in one of three forms: frozen whole blood, isolated PBMCs, or DNA extracted from either of those sample types. TCRbeta CDR3 regions were amplified from genomic DNA by means of the immunoSEQ Assay, a bias-controlled multiplex PCR. In the paper's pipeline: Nucleated cell counts per sample were estimated from amplification of reference gene primers within the assay. To quantify the absolute abundance of each unique TCRbeta CDR3 rearrangement, sequence reads were collapsed and filtered. Productive Simpson clonality was computed per sample as the square root of Simpson's diversity index over productive rearrangements. TCRdb's version of the immuneACCESS table is confined to in-frame rearrangements and falls short of the full clone set. An unresolved V gene accounts for under half of the shortfall where checked; the remainder is of unknown origin. The V and J calls and clone size come from that table; D and trimming were worked out from the DNA. This sample has about 200,000 clones in its table, and 80% to 90% of those were observed once. Around 9.9% of the sample is in the top ten clones.

In this chain, TRBV11-2 is recombined with TRBJ2-1, and 7 junctional nucleotides match TRBD2. This sequence originates from a human donor with active or convalescent COVID-19. The donor label of this sample is uncertain. Specimen: peripheral blood. The nucleotide sequence reads as follows: TGTGCCAGCAGATACCCGCCGGCGGGGGAAGGTAGGGAGCAGTTCTTC. This gives the protein CASRYPPAGEGREQFF. Extended through the reference TRBV11-2 and TRBJ2-1 proteins, this CDR3 yields the full variable domain: EAGVAQSPRYKIIEKRQSVAFWCNPISGHATLYWYQQILGQGPKLLIQFQNNGVVDDSQLPKDRFSAERLKGVDSTLKIQPAKLEDSAVYLCASRYPPAGEGREQFFGPGTRLTVL.